Below, one TCR beta chain is given with its context. Assay: immunoSEQ multiplex PCR; the TCRdb copy retains only in-frame clones and omits some. The sample lists tens of thousands of clones, approximately 80% occurring once. The sample belongs to a study of PD-L1 blockade in urothelial cancer. Background on the study: Male sex and bladder-origin urothelial cancer were recorded for about nine tenths of the roughly 29 patients.

Germline trimming cut 5 bases from V and 4 bases from J; bases unmatched to any gene: 5. Germline CDR1 reads LNHDA; CDR2 reads SQIVND (reference sequence). This CDR3 has 15 amino acids. The source of this sequence is a man aged 70-80 years with urothelial cancer. Sequencing was performed on PBMCs, taken around atezolizumab (anti-PD-L1) treatment. The chain links TRBV19 to TRBJ2-7; 13 positions match TRBD2. The CDR3 is CASSRTSGGQYEQYF. The CDR3 DNA sequence: TGTGCCAGTAGTCGGACTAGCGGGGGACAATACGAGCAGTACTTC.